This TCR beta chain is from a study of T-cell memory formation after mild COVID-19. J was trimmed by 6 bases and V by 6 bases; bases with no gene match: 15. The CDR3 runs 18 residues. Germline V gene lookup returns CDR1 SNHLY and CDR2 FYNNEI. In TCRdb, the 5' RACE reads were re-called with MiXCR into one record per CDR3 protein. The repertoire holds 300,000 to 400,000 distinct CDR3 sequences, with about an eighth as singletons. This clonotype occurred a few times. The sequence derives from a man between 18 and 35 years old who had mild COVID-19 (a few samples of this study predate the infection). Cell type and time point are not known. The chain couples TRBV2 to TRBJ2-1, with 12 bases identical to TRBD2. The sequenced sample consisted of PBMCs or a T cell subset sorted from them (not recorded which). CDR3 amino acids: CASSPGLAGGLPLNEQFF. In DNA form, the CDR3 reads TGTGCCAGCAGCCCAGGCCTAGCGGGGGGGCTCCCCCTCAATGAGCAGTTCTTC. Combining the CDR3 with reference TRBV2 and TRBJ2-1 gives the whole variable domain EPEVTQTPSHQVTQMGQEVILRCVPISNHLYFYWYRQILGQKVEFLVSFYNNEISEKSEIFDDQFSVERPDGSNFTLKIRSTKLEDSAMYFCASSPGLAGGLPLNEQFFGPGTRLTVL.